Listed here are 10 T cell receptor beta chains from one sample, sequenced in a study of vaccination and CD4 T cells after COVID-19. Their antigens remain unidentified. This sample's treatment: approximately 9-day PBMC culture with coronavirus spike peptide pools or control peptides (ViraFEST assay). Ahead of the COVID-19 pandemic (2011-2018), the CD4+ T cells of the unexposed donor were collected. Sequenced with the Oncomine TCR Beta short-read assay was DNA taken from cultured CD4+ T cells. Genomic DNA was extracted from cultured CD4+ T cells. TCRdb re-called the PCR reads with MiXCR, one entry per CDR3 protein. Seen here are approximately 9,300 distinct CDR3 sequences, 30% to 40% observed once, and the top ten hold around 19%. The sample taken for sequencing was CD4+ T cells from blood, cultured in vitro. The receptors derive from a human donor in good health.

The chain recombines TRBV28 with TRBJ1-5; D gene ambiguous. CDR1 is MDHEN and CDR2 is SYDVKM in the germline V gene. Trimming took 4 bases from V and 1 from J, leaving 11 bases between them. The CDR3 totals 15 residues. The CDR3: CASSYRQTSNQPQHF. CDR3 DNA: TGTGCCAGCAGTTACCGGCAGACCAGCAATCAGCCCCAGCATTTT.

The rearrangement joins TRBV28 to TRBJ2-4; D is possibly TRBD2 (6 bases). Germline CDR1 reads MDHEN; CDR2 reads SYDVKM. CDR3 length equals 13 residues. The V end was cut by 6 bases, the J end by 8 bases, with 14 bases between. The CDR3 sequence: CASRASGEDIQYF. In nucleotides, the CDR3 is TGTGCCAGCAGGGCCTCGGGGGAGGACATTCAGTACTTC.

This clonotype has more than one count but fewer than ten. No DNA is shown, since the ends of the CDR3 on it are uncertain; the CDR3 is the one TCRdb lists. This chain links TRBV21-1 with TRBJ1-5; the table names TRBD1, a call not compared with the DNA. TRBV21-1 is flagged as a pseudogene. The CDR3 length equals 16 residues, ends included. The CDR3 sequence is CASSKVGQGARQPQHF.

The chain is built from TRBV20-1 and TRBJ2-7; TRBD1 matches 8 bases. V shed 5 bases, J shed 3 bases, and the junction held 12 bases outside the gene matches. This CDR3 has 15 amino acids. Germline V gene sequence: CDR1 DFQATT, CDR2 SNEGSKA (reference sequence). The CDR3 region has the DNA TGCAGTGCTGGTATCCCCGCTGGACAGGGCTACGAGCAGTACTTC. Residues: CSAGIPAGQGYEQYF.

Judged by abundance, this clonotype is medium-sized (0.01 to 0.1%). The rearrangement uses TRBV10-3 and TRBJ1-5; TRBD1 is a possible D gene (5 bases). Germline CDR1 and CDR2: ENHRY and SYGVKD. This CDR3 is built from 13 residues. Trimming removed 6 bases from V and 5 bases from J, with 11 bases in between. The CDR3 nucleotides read TGTGCCATCAGCCTGACAGCCGATCAGCCCCAGCATTTT. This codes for CAISLTADQPQHF.

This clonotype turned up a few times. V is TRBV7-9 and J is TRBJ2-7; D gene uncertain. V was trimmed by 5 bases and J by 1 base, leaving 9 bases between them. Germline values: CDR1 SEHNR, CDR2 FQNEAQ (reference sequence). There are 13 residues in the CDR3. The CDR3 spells CASSLTRSYEQYF. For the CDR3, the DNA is TGTGCCAGCAGCCTAACCCGGTCCTACGAGCAGTACTTC.

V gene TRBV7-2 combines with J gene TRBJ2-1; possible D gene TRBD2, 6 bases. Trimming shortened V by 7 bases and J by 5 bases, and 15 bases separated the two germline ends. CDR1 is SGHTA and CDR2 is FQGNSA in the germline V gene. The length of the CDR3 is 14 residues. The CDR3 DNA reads TGTGCCAGCATTGGAATAGGAGGGGACAATGAGCAGTTCTTC. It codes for CASIGIGGDNEQFF.

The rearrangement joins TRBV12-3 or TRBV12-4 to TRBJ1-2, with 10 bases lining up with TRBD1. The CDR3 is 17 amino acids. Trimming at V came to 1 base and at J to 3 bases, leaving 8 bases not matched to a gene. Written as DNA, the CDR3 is TGTGCCAGCAGTTTAGGGGCCGGGACAGGGGCGTACTATGGCTACACCTTC. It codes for CASSLGAGTGAYYGYTF.

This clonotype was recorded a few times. The CDR3 sequence is CASSFQPGQGGLDGYTF. The CDR3 DNA reads TGTGCCAGCAGTTTTCAACCGGGACAGGGAGGCTTGGATGGCTACACCTTC. V usage is TRBV7-2 and J usage is TRBJ1-2; 9 bases are a match to TRBD1. The junction had 17 bases not matched to a gene; V was cut back by 6 bases and J by 6 bases. CDR1 is SGHTA, CDR2 FQGNSA, per germline. The CDR3 contains 17 residues.

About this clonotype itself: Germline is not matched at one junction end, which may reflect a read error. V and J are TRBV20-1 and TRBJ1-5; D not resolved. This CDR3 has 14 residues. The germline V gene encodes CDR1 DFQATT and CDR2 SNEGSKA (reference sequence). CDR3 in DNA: TGCAGTGCTAGAGCGTTACTTAGCGATCAGCCCCAGCATTTT. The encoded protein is CSARALLSDQPQHF.